The clone carrying this TCR beta chain came up a few times. The antigen is undetermined. Germline loops: CDR1 MNHEY, CDR2 SMNVEV (reference sequence). With 3 bases clipped from V and 5 bases from J, the junction kept 4 bases outside the gene matches. The CDR3 is 14 amino acids. The library gave individual cDNA molecules unique molecular identifiers. TCRdb reanalysed the RACE reads using MiXCR and keeps one entry per CDR3 protein. Of roughly 380,000 distinct CDR3 sequences listed, approximately 5.1% are singletons. The data are from a study of human T cells and chemical hapten exposure. Study information: The upper back received 0.01% DPC by patch testing, with results read at 6 days.

The time point was: pre-sensitization, week 0. The sample's treatment: therapeutic diphenylcyclopropenone sensitization with weekly scalp DPC. The study, taken as a whole, reports: Compared to controls, expanded TCRs made significantly more large clusters of similar CDR3s.

Specimen: whole blood, collected in connection with sensitization to the hapten diphenylcyclopropenone (DPC). This clonotype was obtained from a woman between 45 and 65 years old with alopecia areata. Some clones in this sample may be carry-over from other donors' samples. The chain recombines TRBV27 with TRBJ2-1; 7 bases match TRBD2. The CDR3 nucleotides are TGTGCCAGCAGTTTCCGGACTAGACACAATGAGCAGTTCTTC. Protein product: CASSFRTRHNEQFF.